Presented here are 17 T cell receptor beta chains from one specimen sequenced in a study of blood T cell repertoires in COVID-19. Generated by immunoSEQ multiplex PCR, the TCRdb table keeps only in-frame clones and is missing some. The profile shows approximately 200,000 clones, about 88% of them singletons. The sequencing sample was made of peripheral blood. These receptors all come from a man between 70 and 80 years old with acute or convalescent COVID-19.

The chain couples TRBV21-1 to TRBJ2-2; the table's D call, TRBD1, has no DNA check behind it. TRBV21-1 is noted as a pseudogene. This CDR3 contains 14 residues. The DNA for the CDR3 is TGTGCCAGCAGCAGGGGACAGGGGGTCGGGGAGCTGTTTTTT. It encodes CASSRGQGVGELFF.

This chain connects TRBV7-9 to TRBJ2-1, with TRBD2 matching 12 bases. The CDR3 runs 15 residues. CDR1 is SEHNR, CDR2 FQNEAQ, per germline (reference sequence). V gave up 1 base and J gave up 10 bases; unmatched junction bases: 5. The CDR3 sequence is CASSLELAGGKEQFF. DNA for the CDR3: TGTGCCAGCAGCTTAGAACTAGCGGGAGGCAAGGAGCAGTTCTTC.

J is TRBJ2-7 and V is TRBV25-1, with 7 bases that match TRBD2. Losses at the gene ends were 9 bases for V and 0 bases for J; bases not matched to a gene: 8. This CDR3 is 14 amino acids long. Germline V gene sequence: CDR1 MGHDK, CDR2 SYGVNS. CDR3 in DNA: TGTGCCAGTAAAGGGGCGGGAGCCTCCTACGAGCAGTACTTC. Encoded protein: CASKGAGASYEQYF.

The chain uses TRBV5-1 and TRBJ2-1; weak D call: TRBD2 (6 bases). Looked up from germline, CDR1 is SGHRS and CDR2 is YFSETQ. Trimming removed 8 bases from V and 0 bases from J, with 12 bases in between. The CDR3 runs to 14 residues. CDR3 in DNA: TGCGCCAGTGGGGAGCGGGTCTCCTACAATGAGCAGTTCTTC. Protein sequence: CASGERVSYNEQFF.

V is TRBV5-1 and J is TRBJ2-2, with 13 nucleotides matching TRBD2. J lost 0 bases, V lost 3 bases, and 5 bases had no gene match. The germline V gene encodes CDR1 SGHRS and CDR2 YFSETQ. CDR3 length equals 18 residues. The CDR3 region has the DNA TGCGCCAGCAGCTCCAGGGGACTAGCGGGATCGAACACCGGGGAGCTGTTTTTT. This codes for CASSSRGLAGSNTGELFF.

The chain carries TRBV30 and TRBJ2-1; no definite D call. Germline V lookup: CDR1 GTSNPN, CDR2 SVGIG (reference sequence). The CDR3 spans 12 residues. The V end lost 2 bases, the J end lost 6 bases, and 8 bases lay between the germline ends. CDR3 in amino acids: CAWSFTSNEQFF. In DNA form, the CDR3 reads TGTGCCTGGAGTTTTACGAGCAATGAGCAGTTCTTC.

This clone has just one count. The chain employs TRBV5-5 and TRBJ2-2, with TRBD2 identical over 8 bases. The germline gives CDR1 SGHKS, CDR2 YYEKEE (reference sequence). V gave up 4 bases and J gave up 4 bases; unmatched junction bases: 6. The CDR3 runs to 15 residues. In DNA form, the CDR3 reads TGTGCCAGCAGCCGACTAGCGATTGGCACCGGGGAGCTGTTTTTT. It is translated as CASSRLAIGTGELFF.

This chain uses TRBV27 with TRBJ2-1; 10 bases line up with TRBD1. CDR1 is MNHEY and CDR2 is SMNVEV in the germline V gene (reference sequence). V dropped 6 bases and J dropped 8; count of bases not matched to a gene: 7. The CDR3 has 14 residues. The CDR3 DNA reads TGTGCCAGCAGCCGGGACAGGGGTCGCGATGAGCAGTTCTTC. Protein: CASSRDRGRDEQFF.

DNA of the CDR3: TGTGCCTGGAATGGACTAGCGGGGGGATATACCGGGGAGCTGTTTTTT. The encoded protein is CAWNGLAGGYTGELFF. This chain joins TRBV30 and TRBJ2-2, with TRBD2 identical over 14 bases. The CDR3 totals 16 residues. Germline V CDR1 and CDR2: GTSNPN, SVGIG (reference sequence). V shed 4 bases and J 5 bases; nucleotides not matched to a gene: 6.

J is TRBJ2-7 and V is TRBV5-1; D is uncertain. Per the germline V gene, CDR1 is SGHRS and CDR2 is YFSETQ. This CDR3 has 13 amino acids. Trimming took off 0 bases at V and 3 bases at J, with 7 bases between the two ends. The CDR3 sequence is CASSLGQFYEQYF. DNA for the CDR3: TGCGCCAGCAGCTTGGGGCAGTTCTACGAGCAGTACTTC.

The rearrangement joins TRBV24-1 to TRBJ2-1; a possible D gene is TRBD2 (5 bases). V was shortened by 7 bases and J by 0 bases, with 6 bases between the two germline ends. This CDR3 region has 13 residues. Germline V CDR1 and CDR2: KGHDR, SFDVKD. The CDR3 loop is CATSGNSYNEQFF. As DNA, the CDR3 is TGTGCCACCAGCGGGAACTCCTACAATGAGCAGTTCTTC.

A single count supports this clone. The chain couples TRBV19 to TRBJ2-3; D remains ambiguous. V was cut by 8 bases and J by 11 bases, with 14 bases left in between. The CDR3 extends over 11 amino acids. The germline gives CDR1 LNHDA, CDR2 SQIVND (reference sequence). The CDR3 coding sequence is TGTGCCAGTTCCCAACAGAGTAAGCAGTATTTT. Translating it yields CASSQQSKQYF.

The rearrangement uses TRBV18 and TRBJ1-1; maybe TRBD1 (5 bases). Trimming took 6 bases from V and 4 from J, leaving 21 bases between them. Germline CDR1 reads KGHSH; CDR2 reads LQKENI. The CDR3 consists of 16 residues. The CDR3 is CASSSIMTVGGTEAFF. The CDR3 DNA sequence: TGTGCCAGCTCCTCTATCATGACAGTCGGCGGCACTGAAGCTTTCTTT.

The sample holds a few counts of this clone. The rearrangement uses TRBV7-2 and TRBJ2-5; 8 bases fit TRBD2. The CDR3 runs 15 residues. The germline V gene has CDR1 SGHTA and CDR2 FQGNSA. The J segment lost 5 bases and the V segment lost 5 bases, leaving 10 bases of the junction unmatched. The CDR3 protein is CASSPNPAGVETQYF. The CDR3 nucleotides read TGTGCCAGCAGCCCAAACCCAGCGGGAGTCGAGACCCAGTACTTC.

The V and J genes are TRBV4-1 and TRBJ1-1, with D tentatively TRBD1 (6 bases). The V gene's germline CDR1 is MGHRA and CDR2 YSYEKL. The V end lost 5 bases, the J end lost 2 bases, and 15 bases lay between the germline ends. This CDR3 has 15 amino acids. This CDR3 is CASSSQTGPNTEAFF. CDR3 in DNA: TGCGCCAGCAGCTCCCAGACAGGCCCAAACACTGAAGCTTTCTTT.

This chain links TRBV27 with TRBJ2-7; TRBD1 matches 10 bases. This CDR3 is 14 amino acids long. V was pared by 5 bases and J by 2 bases, with 3 bases of the junction left unmatched. CDR1 and CDR2 from the germline V gene are MNHEY and SMNVEV (reference sequence). The CDR3 sequence is CASSGGQGAYEQYF. In DNA form, the CDR3 reads TGTGCCAGCAGTGGTGGACAGGGGGCCTACGAGCAGTACTTC.

This chain joins TRBV19 and TRBJ2-2, with 7 bases aligning to TRBD1. V lost 6 bases, J lost 3 bases, and 4 bases stayed unmatched. Germline loops: CDR1 LNHDA, CDR2 SQIVND (reference sequence). The CDR3 is 14 residues long. The CDR3: CASRWTGYTGELFF. The DNA for the CDR3 is TGTGCCAGTAGATGGACAGGCTACACCGGGGAGCTGTTTTTT.